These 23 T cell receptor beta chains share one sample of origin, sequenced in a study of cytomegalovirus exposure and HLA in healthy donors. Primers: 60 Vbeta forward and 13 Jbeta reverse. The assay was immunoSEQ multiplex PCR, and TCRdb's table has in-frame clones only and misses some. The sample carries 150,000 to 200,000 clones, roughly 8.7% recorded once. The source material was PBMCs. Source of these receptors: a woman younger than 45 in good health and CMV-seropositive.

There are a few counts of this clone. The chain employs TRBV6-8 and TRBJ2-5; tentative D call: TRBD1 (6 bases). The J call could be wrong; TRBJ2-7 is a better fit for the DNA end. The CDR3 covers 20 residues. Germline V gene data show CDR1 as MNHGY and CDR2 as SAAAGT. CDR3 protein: CASSYSSSRDKSFVPYEQYF. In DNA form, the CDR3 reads TGTGCCAGCAGTTACTCGAGCTCCAGGGACAAATCTTTTGTCCCTTACGAGCAGTACTTC.

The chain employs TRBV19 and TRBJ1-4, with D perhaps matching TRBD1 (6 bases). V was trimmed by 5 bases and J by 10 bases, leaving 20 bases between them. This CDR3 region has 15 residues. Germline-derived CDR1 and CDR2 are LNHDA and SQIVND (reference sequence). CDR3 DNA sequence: TGTGCCAGTAGTGCGGCTTCGGGACAAACTAGAAAACTGTTTTTT. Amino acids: CASSAASGQTRKLFF.

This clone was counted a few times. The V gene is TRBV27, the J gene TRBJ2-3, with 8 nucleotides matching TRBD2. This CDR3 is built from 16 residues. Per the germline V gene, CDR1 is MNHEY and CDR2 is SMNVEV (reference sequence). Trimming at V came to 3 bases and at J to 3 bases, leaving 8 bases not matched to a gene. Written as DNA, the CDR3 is TGTGCCAGCAGTTTTTATAGCGGGAATCCGACAGATACGCAGTATTTT. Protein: CASSFYSGNPTDTQYF.

The CDR3 sequence: CASSESVASSYEQYF. CDR3 DNA: TGCGCCAGCAGTGAGTCTGTGGCTAGCTCCTACGAGCAGTACTTC. The chain couples TRBV10-1 to TRBJ2-7; no definite D call. This CDR3 is 15 amino acids long. The V gene's germline CDR1 is WNHNN and CDR2 SYGVQD (reference sequence). The V end lost 0 bases, the J end lost 0 bases, and 9 bases lay between the germline ends.

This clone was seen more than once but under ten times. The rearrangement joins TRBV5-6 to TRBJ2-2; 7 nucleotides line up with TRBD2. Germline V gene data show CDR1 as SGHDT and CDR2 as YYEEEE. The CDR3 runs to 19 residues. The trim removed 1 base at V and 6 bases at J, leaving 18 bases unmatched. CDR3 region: CASSLSGEGSQLTPGELFF. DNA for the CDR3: TGTGCCAGCAGCTTGTCCGGGGAGGGCTCCCAGTTAACGCCCGGGGAGCTGTTTTTT.

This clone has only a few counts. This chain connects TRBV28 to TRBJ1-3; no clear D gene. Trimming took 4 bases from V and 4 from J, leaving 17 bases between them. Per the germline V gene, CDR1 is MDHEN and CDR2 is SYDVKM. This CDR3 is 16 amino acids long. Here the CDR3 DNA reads TGTGCCAGCAGTTCCTTGGACCGGAGGTCAGGAAACACCATATATTTT. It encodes CASSSLDRRSGNTIYF. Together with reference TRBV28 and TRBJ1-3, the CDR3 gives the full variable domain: DVKVTQSSRYLVKRTGEKVFLECVQDMDHENMFWYRQDPGLGLRLIYFSYDVKMKEKGDIPEGYSVSREKKERFSLILESASTNQTSMYLCASSSLDRRSGNTIYFGEGSWLTVV.

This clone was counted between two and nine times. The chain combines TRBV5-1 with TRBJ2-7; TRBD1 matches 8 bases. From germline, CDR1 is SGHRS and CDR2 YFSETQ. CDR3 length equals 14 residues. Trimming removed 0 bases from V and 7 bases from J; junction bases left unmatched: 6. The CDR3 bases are TGCGCCAGCAGCTTGGCAGGGGGCGCGGGGGAGCAGTACTTC. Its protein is CASSLAGGAGEQYF.

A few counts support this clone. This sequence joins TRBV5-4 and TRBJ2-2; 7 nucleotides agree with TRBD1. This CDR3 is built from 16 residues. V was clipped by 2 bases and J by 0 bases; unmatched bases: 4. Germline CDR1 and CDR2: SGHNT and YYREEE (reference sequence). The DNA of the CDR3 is TGTGCCAGCAGCTTTAGGGACAGACCGAACACCGGGGAGCTGTTTTTT. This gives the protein CASSFRDRPNTGELFF.

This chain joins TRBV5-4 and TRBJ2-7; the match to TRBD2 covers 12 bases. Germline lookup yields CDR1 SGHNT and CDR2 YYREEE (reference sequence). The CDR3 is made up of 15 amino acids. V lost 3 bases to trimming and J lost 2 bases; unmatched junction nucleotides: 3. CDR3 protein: CASSSWTSGTYEQYF. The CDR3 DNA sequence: TGTGCCAGCAGCTCCTGGACTAGCGGGACCTACGAGCAGTACTTC. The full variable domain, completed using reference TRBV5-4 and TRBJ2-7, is ETGVTQSPTHLIKTRGQQVTLRCSSQSGHNTVSWYQQALGQGPQFIFQYYREEENGRGNFPPRFSGLQFPNYSSELNVNALELDDSALYLCASSSWTSGTYEQYFGPGTRLTVT.

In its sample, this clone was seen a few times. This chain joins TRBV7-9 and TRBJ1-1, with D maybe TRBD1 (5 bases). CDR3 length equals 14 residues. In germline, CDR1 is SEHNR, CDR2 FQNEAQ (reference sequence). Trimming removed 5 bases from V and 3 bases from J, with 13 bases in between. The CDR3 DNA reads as TGTGCCAGCAGCCCGAGGCGACAGCACACTGAAGCTTTCTTT. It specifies CASSPRRQHTEAFF.

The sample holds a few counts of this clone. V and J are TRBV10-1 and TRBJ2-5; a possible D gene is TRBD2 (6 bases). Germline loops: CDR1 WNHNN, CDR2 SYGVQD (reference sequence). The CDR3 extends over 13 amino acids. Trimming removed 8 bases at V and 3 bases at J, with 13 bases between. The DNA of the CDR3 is TGCGCCAGCGGGACTCATTTAGAAGAGACCCAGTACTTC. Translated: CASGTHLEETQYF.

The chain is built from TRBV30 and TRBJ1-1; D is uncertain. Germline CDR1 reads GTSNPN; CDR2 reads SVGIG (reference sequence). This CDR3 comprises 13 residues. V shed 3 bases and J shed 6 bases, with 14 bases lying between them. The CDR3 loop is CAWSLTKWSEAFF. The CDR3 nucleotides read TGTGCCTGGAGCCTAACTAAATGGTCTGAAGCTTTCTTT.

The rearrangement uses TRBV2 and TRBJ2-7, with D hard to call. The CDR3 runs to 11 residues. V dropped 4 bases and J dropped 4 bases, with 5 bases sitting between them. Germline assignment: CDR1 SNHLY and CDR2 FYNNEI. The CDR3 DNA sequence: TGTGCCAGCAGTGTAGTGTACGAGCAGTACTTC. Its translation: CASSVVYEQYF.

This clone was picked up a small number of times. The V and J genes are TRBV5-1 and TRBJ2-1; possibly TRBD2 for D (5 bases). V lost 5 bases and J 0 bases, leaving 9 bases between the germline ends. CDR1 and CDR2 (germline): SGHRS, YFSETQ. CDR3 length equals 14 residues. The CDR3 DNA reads TGCGCCAGCAGGGAGGTGAGCTCCTACAATGAGCAGTTCTTC. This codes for CASREVSSYNEQFF.

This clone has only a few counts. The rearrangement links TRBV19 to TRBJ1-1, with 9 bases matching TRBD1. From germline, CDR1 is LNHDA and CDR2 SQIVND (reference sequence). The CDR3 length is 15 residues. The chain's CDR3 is CASIDTGGRDIEAFF. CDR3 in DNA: TGTGCTTCTATCGACACAGGGGGCCGGGACATTGAAGCTTTCTTT. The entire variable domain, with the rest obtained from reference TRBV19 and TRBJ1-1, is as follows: DGGITQSPKYLFRKEGQNVTLSCEQNLNHDAMYWYRQDPGQGLRLIYYSQIVNDFQKGDIAEGYSVSREKKESFPLTVTSAQKNPTAFYLCASIDTGGRDIEAFFGQGTRLTVV.

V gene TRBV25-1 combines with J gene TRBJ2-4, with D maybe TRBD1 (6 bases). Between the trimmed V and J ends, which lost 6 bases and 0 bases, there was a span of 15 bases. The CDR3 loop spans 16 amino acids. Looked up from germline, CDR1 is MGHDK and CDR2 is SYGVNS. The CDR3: CASSPPRGPAKNIQYF. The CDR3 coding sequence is TGTGCCAGCAGCCCACCCAGGGGCCCAGCCAAAAACATTCAGTACTTC.

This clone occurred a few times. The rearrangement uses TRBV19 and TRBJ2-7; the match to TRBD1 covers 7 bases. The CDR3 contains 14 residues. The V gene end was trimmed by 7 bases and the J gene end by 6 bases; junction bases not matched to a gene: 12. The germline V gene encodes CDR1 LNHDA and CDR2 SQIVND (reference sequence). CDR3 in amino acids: CASTLRQGNSEQYF. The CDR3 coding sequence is TGTGCCAGTACTCTCAGACAGGGAAACTCCGAGCAGTACTTC.

CDR3 amino acids: CASSLETGNYGYTF. The DNA of the CDR3 is TGTGCCAGCAGCTTAGAGACAGGAAACTATGGCTACACCTTC. J is TRBJ1-2 and V is TRBV7-2; TRBD1 is a possible D gene (6 bases). Germline CDR1 is SGHTA and CDR2 is FQGNSA. Deletions cut 1 base from V and 2 bases from J, with 8 bases between. There are 14 residues in the CDR3.

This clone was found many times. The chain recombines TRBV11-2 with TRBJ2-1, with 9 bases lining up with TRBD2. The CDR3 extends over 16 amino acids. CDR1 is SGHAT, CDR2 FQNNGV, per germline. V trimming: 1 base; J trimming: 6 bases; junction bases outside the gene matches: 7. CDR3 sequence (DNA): TGTGCCAGCAGCTTAGTACGAGGAGCGGGAGGCAATGAGCAGTTCTTC. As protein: CASSLVRGAGGNEQFF.

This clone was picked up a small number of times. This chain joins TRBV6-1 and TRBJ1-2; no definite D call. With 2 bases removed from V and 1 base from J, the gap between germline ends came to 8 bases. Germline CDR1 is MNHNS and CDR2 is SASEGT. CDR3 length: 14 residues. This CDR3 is CASSEYAGNYGYTF. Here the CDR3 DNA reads TGTGCCAGCAGTGAATATGCGGGTAACTATGGCTACACCTTC.

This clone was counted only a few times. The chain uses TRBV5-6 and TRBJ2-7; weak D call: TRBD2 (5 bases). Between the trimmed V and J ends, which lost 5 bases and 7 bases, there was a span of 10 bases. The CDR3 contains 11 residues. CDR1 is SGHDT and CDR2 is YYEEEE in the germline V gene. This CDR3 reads CASRYGGEQYF. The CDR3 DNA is TGTGCCAGCAGATATGGCGGGGAGCAGTACTTC.

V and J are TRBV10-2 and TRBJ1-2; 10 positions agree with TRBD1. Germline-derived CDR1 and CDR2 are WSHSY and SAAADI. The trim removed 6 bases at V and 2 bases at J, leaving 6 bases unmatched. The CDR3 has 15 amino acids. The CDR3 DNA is TGCGCCAGCAGCACCCGACAGGGGGCGAACTATGGCTACACCTTC. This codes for CASSTRQGANYGYTF.

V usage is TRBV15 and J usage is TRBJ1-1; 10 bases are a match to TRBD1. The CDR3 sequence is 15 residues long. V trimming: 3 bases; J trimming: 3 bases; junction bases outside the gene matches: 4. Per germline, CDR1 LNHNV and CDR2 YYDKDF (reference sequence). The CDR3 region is CATSSPGTGDTEAFF. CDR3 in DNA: TGTGCCACCAGCAGCCCCGGGACAGGGGACACTGAAGCTTTCTTT. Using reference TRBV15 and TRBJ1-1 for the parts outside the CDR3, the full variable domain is DAMVIQNPRYQVTQFGKPVTLSCSQTLNHNVMYWYQQKSSQAPKLLFHYYDKDFNNEADTPDNFQSRRPNTSFCFLDIRSPGLGDTAMYLCATSSPGTGDTEAFFGQGTRLTVV.